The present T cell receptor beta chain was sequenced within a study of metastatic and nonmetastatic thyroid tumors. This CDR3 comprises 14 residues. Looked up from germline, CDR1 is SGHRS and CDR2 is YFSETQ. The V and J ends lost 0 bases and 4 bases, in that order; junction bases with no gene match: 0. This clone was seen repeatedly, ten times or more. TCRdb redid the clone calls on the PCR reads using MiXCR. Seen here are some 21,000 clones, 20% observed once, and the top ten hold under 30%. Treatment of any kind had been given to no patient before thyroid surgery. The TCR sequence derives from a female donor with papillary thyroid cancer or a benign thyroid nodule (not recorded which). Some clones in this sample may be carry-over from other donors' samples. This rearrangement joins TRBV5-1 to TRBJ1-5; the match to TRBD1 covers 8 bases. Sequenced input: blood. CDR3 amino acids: CASSLDRGNQPQHF. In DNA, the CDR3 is TGCGCCAGCAGCTTGGACAGGGGGAATCAGCCCCAGCATTTT.